Listed here are 11 T cell receptor beta chains from one sample, sequenced in a study of tumor-infiltrating lymphocytes in primary liver carcinoma. Unsorted bulk tissue, about 18-32 mg of it, served as the source for co-extraction of RNA and DNA. Synthesis of TCR beta cDNA was carried out from 500 ng total RNA with a constant-region primer. Investigators got TCR beta libraries out of three nested multiplex PCR rounds, done with slightly modified ARM-PCR. The opening two PCR rounds, around 9 cycles each, paired TRBV1-TRBV30 forward primers with a C-beta reverse primer. TCRdb reprocessed the multiplex PCR reads via MiXCR and lists one record per CDR3 protein. The sample lists 150,000 to 200,000 distinct CDR3 sequences, about 85% occurring once. The sample comprised tumor tissue from primary liver carcinoma. The receptor set was obtained from a man between 35 and 55 years old with primary liver carcinoma and hepatitis B virus infection.

With regard to this clonotype: The germline gene is not matched at one end of the junction; a read error may be the cause. The rearrangement links TRBV29-1 to TRBJ2-5, with D unclear. CDR1 SQVTM and CDR2 ANQGSEA come from the germline V gene. The CDR3 runs 14 residues. CDR3 region: CSVEGVVQGETQYF. CDR3 bases: TGCAGCGTTGAAGGTGTCGTACAAGGAGAGACACAGTACTTC.

The genes are TRBV4-1 and TRBJ1-3; D not certain. This CDR3 region has 17 residues. Trimming removed 1 base from V and 1 base from J, with 14 bases in between. Germline-derived CDR1 and CDR2 are MGHRA and YSYEKL. The CDR3 loop is CASSQVRTAGSGNTIYF. The CDR3 coding sequence is TGCGCCAGCAGCCAAGTAAGGACGGCAGGTTCTGGAAACACCATATATTTT.

This clonotype was seen ten or more times. The chain links TRBV5-1 to TRBJ2-1, with 7 bases identical to TRBD2. Germline CDR1 reads SGHRS; CDR2 reads YFSETQ. The CDR3 has 14 amino acids. Unmatched junction bases numbered 9, after V lost 6 bases and J lost 6 bases. The CDR3 DNA reads TGCGCCAGCAAAACTAGCGATTCTTCCAATGAGCAGTTCTTC. It encodes CASKTSDSSNEQFF.

This clonotype was seen repeatedly, ten times or more. The genes are TRBV12-3 or TRBV12-4 and TRBJ2-7; the D is unclear. The CDR3 is made up of 11 amino acids. The germline V and J ends were trimmed by 6 bases and 0 bases, with 3 bases remaining between them. The CDR3 loop reads CASSNSYEQYF. For the CDR3, the DNA is TGTGCCAGCAGCAACTCCTACGAGCAGTACTTC.

Concerning this clonotype: Because it lacks the conserved phenylalanine or tryptophan at the end, this CDR3 is likely a read error. The CDR3 bases are TGTGCCAGCAGGTACAGGGCAGCCAGAGATACGCAGTATTCT. As protein: CASRYRAARDTQYS. The chain combines TRBV6-2 or TRBV6-3 with TRBJ2-3; D possibly corresponds to TRBD1 (6 bases). V lost 6 bases, J lost 5 bases, and 15 bases lay in between. Germline CDR1 and CDR2: MNHEY and SVGEGT. CDR3 length: 14 residues.

For this clonotype: The CDR3 ends on some other residue instead of the conserved phenylalanine or tryptophan, so this is likely a read error. The chain couples TRBV14 to TRBJ2-6, with D perhaps matching TRBD1 (5 bases). Germline V gene data show CDR1 as SGHDN and CDR2 as FVKESK. The CDR3 has 15 amino acids. This CDR3 is CASSQGAAGANALTS. As DNA, the CDR3 is TGTGCCAGCAGCCAAGGCGCAGCTGGGGCCAACGCCCTGACTTCC.

Notes on this clonotype: The conserved phenylalanine or tryptophan is not found at the CDR3 terminus, so this likely reflects a read error. J is TRBJ2-1 and V is TRBV5-1; the match to TRBD2 covers 9 bases. The CDR3 contains 16 residues. The germline gives CDR1 SGHRS, CDR2 YFSETQ. The CDR3 region is CASSLVAGVTYIEQFL. The CDR3 DNA is TGCGCCAGCAGCTTGGTAGCGGGAGTTACCTACATTGAGCAGTTCTTA.

The sample holds a few counts of this clonotype. The rearrangement joins TRBV29-1 to TRBJ2-7; a weak D match, TRBD2 (5 bases). CDR3 size: 14 residues. The germline V gene has CDR1 SQVTM and CDR2 ANQGSEA. The CDR3 region is CNVKVGVRSYEQYF. The CDR3 DNA reads TGCAACGTAAAAGTGGGAGTTCGATCTTACGAGCAGTACTTC.

Remarks on this clonotype: The junction departs from germline at one end; a sequencing error may be responsible. V usage is TRBV6-1 and J usage is TRBJ2-6, with TRBD1 as a possible D gene (6 bases). The CDR3 length is 18 residues. From germline, CDR1 is MNHNS and CDR2 SASEGT. The CDR3 nucleotides read TGTGCCAGCAGTGCCAGACAGGTGCAATTCTCTGGGGCCAACGCCCTGACTTTC. It translates to CASSARQVQFSGANALTF.

Regarding this clonotype: The conserved final phenylalanine or tryptophan is absent from the CDR3, which likely points to a read error. The DNA is omitted, as the CDR3 cannot be located on it reliably, and the CDR3 follows TCRdb's listing. The chain combines TRBV14 with TRBJ2-1; TRBD1 is taken as the D call from the table, unchecked against the DNA. Germline-derived CDR1 and CDR2 are SGHDN and FVKESK. A total of 12 residues make up the CDR3, ends included. The chain's CDR3 is CASNLTVSRPFL.

For this clonotype: A read error may produce the germline difference seen at one junction end. This rearrangement joins TRBV14 to TRBJ1-2, with no clear D. The CDR3 runs to 16 residues. Germline V gene sequence: CDR1 SGHDN, CDR2 FVKESK. The DNA of the CDR3 is TGTGTCAGCAGCCAAGTTAACCCCCCATGGGAAAATGGCTACACCTTC. Translating it yields CVSSQVNPPWENGYTF.